These T cell receptor beta chains were read from a single sample in a study of T cells in Graves' hyperthyroidism and ophthalmopathy. TCRdb analysed the multiplex PCR reads with MiXCR anew, one entry per CDR3 protein. Seen here are fewer than 250,000 distinct CDR3 sequences, 16% observed once, and the top ten hold around 30%. The sample comprised blood. The receptors stem from a woman aged 18-29 years with Graves' ophthalmopathy. Both conserved end residues are trimmed from each CDR3. Fields, in order: J gene, V gene, CDR3 protein.

j_call: TRBJ1-2
v_call: TRBV4-3
cdr3_aa: ASSQEGVYGYT

j_call: TRBJ1-2
v_call: TRBV19
cdr3_aa: ASSTPAKGTYGYT

j_call: TRBJ1-6
v_call: TRBV19
cdr3_aa: ASMDGGNSPLH

j_call: TRBJ1-2
v_call: TRBV5-5
cdr3_aa: ASSLVEGYGYT

j_call: TRBJ2-5
v_call: TRBV18
cdr3_aa: ASSRQGIQETQY

j_call: TRBJ2-7
v_call: TRBV24-1
cdr3_aa: ATSSPGSGEQY

j_call: TRBJ2-5
v_call: TRBV20-1
cdr3_aa: SARQGETQY

j_call: TRBJ1-2
v_call: TRBV6-1
cdr3_aa: ASSYNRDRDGYT

j_call: TRBJ2-7
v_call: TRBV3-1
cdr3_aa: ASSQETVNSYEQY

j_call: TRBJ1-5
v_call: TRBV5-1
cdr3_aa: ASSLGVSGWDQPQH

j_call: TRBJ2-3
v_call: TRBV7-7
cdr3_aa: ASSLTTSTDTQY

j_call: TRBJ1-1
v_call: TRBV4-1
cdr3_aa: ASSQTGGFNTEAF

j_call: TRBJ2-3
v_call: TRBV12-3/TRBV12-4
cdr3_aa: ASSFGPEDTQY

j_call: TRBJ2-2
v_call: TRBV20-1
cdr3_aa: SASPGHANTGELF

j_call: TRBJ2-2
v_call: TRBV2
cdr3_aa: ASSGQGNRNIAGELF

j_call: TRBJ2-1
v_call: TRBV29-1
cdr3_aa: SVCLIGTSGLHNEQF

j_call: TRBJ2-3
v_call: TRBV29-1
cdr3_aa: SVETGTDTQY

j_call: TRBJ1-5
v_call: TRBV20-1
cdr3_aa: SAREWGGQPQH

j_call: TRBJ2-7
v_call: TRBV20-1
cdr3_aa: SARDGYSYEQY

j_call: TRBJ2-5
v_call: TRBV7-8
cdr3_aa: ASSLASASGRARETQY

j_call: TRBJ2-5
v_call: TRBV20-1
cdr3_aa: SARIRETQY

j_call: TRBJ2-7
v_call: TRBV12-3/TRBV12-4
cdr3_aa: ASRSTSGGSYEQY

j_call: TRBJ2-1
v_call: TRBV5-1
cdr3_aa: ASSPGAVGYNEQF

j_call: TRBJ1-2
v_call: TRBV11-2
cdr3_aa: ASSPRGTGGDGYT

j_call: TRBJ1-1
v_call: TRBV27
cdr3_aa: ASSLVWGDSVEAF

j_call: TRBJ1-6
v_call: TRBV18
cdr3_aa: ASSPEGRKINNSPLH

j_call: TRBJ1-5
v_call: TRBV15
cdr3_aa: ATSRARNNQPQH

j_call: TRBJ2-5
v_call: TRBV20-1
cdr3_aa: SARKTSGRGRETQY

j_call: TRBJ1-3
v_call: TRBV28
cdr3_aa: ASSLFVGGAGNTIY

j_call: TRBJ1-2
v_call: TRBV27
cdr3_aa: ASSPVYRAYGYT

j_call: TRBJ1-3
v_call: TRBV27
cdr3_aa: ASSFRDRGTTSGNTIY

j_call: TRBJ2-1
v_call: TRBV6-1
cdr3_aa: ASKKVSYNEQF

j_call: TRBJ2-7
v_call: TRBV4-1
cdr3_aa: ASSQPLAGGYEQY

j_call: TRBJ2-7
v_call: TRBV20-1
cdr3_aa: SQSDRAYEQY

j_call: TRBJ2-5
v_call: TRBV28
cdr3_aa: ASSPRGGGPGETQY

j_call: TRBJ1-4
v_call: TRBV6-1
cdr3_aa: ATRLAATNEKLF

j_call: TRBJ2-3
v_call: TRBV12-3/TRBV12-4
cdr3_aa: ASSPGIAGRDTQY

j_call: TRBJ1-2
v_call: TRBV18
cdr3_aa: ASSPREGAHGYT

j_call: TRBJ1-2
v_call: TRBV20-1
cdr3_aa: SARDLPVDGYT

j_call: TRBJ1-1
v_call: TRBV7-2
cdr3_aa: ASSLLGGTNTEAF

j_call: TRBJ2-1
v_call: TRBV7-3
cdr3_aa: ASSLMVGDYNEQF